These 23 T cell receptor beta chains share one sample of origin, sequenced in a study of cytomegalovirus exposure and HLA in healthy donors. Primers: 60 Vbeta forward and 13 Jbeta reverse. Repertoires were generated with immunoSEQ multiplex PCR, while TCRdb's copy carries only in-frame clones and drops some. The data contain 64,000 or so clones, roughly 64% of them seen just once; the ten biggest clones take up about 7.6%. The sequencing sample was made of PBMCs. The receptors stem from a man aged 40-55 years in good health and CMV-seropositive.

Only a few counts were recorded for this clone. The V call is TRBV28, the J call TRBJ2-7, with 7 bases fitting TRBD2. Germline values: CDR1 MDHEN, CDR2 SYDVKM. The CDR3 is made up of 13 amino acids. Trimming cost V 8 bases and J 2 bases; bases outside gene matches: 6. The CDR3 region has the DNA TGTGCCAGCGGGGGACTACCCGCCTACGAGCAGTACTTC. The encoded protein is CASGGLPAYEQYF.

The gene calls are TRBV4-3 and TRBJ1-6, with D uncertain. In germline, CDR1 is LGHNA, CDR2 YSLEER. With 5 bases removed from V and 0 bases from J, the gap between germline ends came to 5 bases. The CDR3 covers 14 residues. The CDR3 bases are TGCGCCAGCAGCGGACTCTCCTATAATTCACCCCTCCACTTT. Translated: CASSGLSYNSPLHF.

This CDR3 reads CASSDFGTPGASSYEQYF. The CDR3 DNA reads as TGTGCCAGCAGTGACTTCGGGACACCCGGGGCTAGCTCCTACGAGCAGTACTTC. The chain recombines TRBV6-1 with TRBJ2-7; the D gene is possibly TRBD1 (6 bases). CDR3 length equals 18 residues. V was shortened by 3 bases and J by 0 bases, with 21 bases between the two germline ends. The germline V gene has CDR1 MNHNS and CDR2 SASEGT.

The chain has TRBV2 and TRBJ2-4; a possible D gene is TRBD2 (6 bases). This CDR3 is built from 11 residues. Germline CDR1 and CDR2: SNHLY and FYNNEI. Trimming left V 8 bases short and J 4 bases short, with 6 bases between. This chain's CDR3 is CASRGKNIQYF. In DNA form, the CDR3 reads TGTGCCAGCCGGGGGAAAAACATTCAGTACTTC.

The chain has TRBV27 and TRBJ1-1; D call uncertain. The CDR3 is 15 residues long. Germline CDR1 reads MNHEY; CDR2 reads SMNVEV (reference sequence). V was trimmed by 2 bases and J by 1 base, leaving 11 bases between them. The DNA of the CDR3 is TGTGCCAGCAGTTTAGGGCCTAGCTGGAACACTGAAGCTTTCTTT. Translated: CASSLGPSWNTEAFF.

CDR3 in amino acids: CASSEQQGGTEAFF. The CDR3, as DNA: TGTGCCAGCAGTGAACAACAGGGTGGGACTGAAGCTTTCTTT. The rearrangement joins TRBV2 to TRBJ1-1; perhaps TRBD1 as D (6 bases). Germline assignment: CDR1 SNHLY and CDR2 FYNNEI. V was clipped by 2 bases and J by 5 bases, with 12 bases between them. The CDR3 covers 14 residues. The full variable domain, completed using reference TRBV2 and TRBJ1-1, is EPEVTQTPSHQVTQMGQEVILRCVPISNHLYFYWYRQILGQKVEFLVSFYNNEISEKSEIFDDQFSVERPDGSNFTLKIRSTKLEDSAMYFCASSEQQGGTEAFFGQGTRLTVV.

CDR3 loop: CASSSSGTGSFTEAFF. CDR3 sequence (DNA): TGTGCCAGCAGCTCCTCCGGGACAGGGTCGTTTACTGAAGCTTTCTTT. The V call is TRBV7-9, the J call TRBJ1-1; 9 positions agree with TRBD1. The V gene's germline CDR1 is SEHNR and CDR2 FQNEAQ (reference sequence). The CDR3 is 16 amino acids. V was pared by 4 bases and J by 5 bases, with 11 bases of the junction left unmatched.

This clone has more than one count but fewer than ten. Germline and junction disagree at one end, which may indicate a read error. This rearrangement joins TRBV7-7 to TRBJ2-5; D perhaps matches TRBD2 (5 bases). Germline loops: CDR1 SSHAT, CDR2 FNYEAQ (reference sequence). CDR3 length: 15 amino acids. The chain's CDR3 is CASSLARTPQETQYF. In DNA form, the CDR3 reads TGTGCTAGCAGCTTAGCGCGGACTCCACAAGAGACCCAGTACTTC.

The rearrangement links TRBV6-5 to TRBJ2-3, with 8 bases identical to TRBD2. CDR1 MNHEY and CDR2 SVGAGI come from the germline V gene. J was trimmed by 4 bases and V by 6 bases; bases with no gene match: 6. CDR3 length: 14 amino acids. The CDR3 protein is CASRGLGASDTQYF. DNA for the CDR3: TGTGCCAGCAGGGGACTAGGGGCCTCAGATACGCAGTATTTT.

This clone was counted a few times. CDR3 loop: CASSSGQRTGYTF. In nucleotides, the CDR3 is TGTGCCAGTAGCTCGGGACAGCGGACTGGCTACACCTTC. This chain connects TRBV19 to TRBJ1-2; 7 positions agree with TRBD1. CDR3 length: 13 amino acids. Germline V gives CDR1 LNHDA, CDR2 SQIVND (reference sequence). V dropped 6 bases and J dropped 7; count of bases not matched to a gene: 8.

The rearrangement links TRBV5-1 to TRBJ2-7; a weak D match, TRBD1 (5 bases). Germline assignment: CDR1 SGHRS and CDR2 YFSETQ. This CDR3 is 12 amino acids long. Trimming shortened V by 0 bases and J by 5 bases, and 6 bases separated the two germline ends. Here the CDR3 reads CASSLEGDEQYF. For the CDR3, the DNA is TGCGCCAGCAGCTTGGAAGGGGACGAGCAGTACTTC.

This clone was observed many times. Additional DNA sequences in this sample encode the identical CDR3. The CDR3 nucleotides read TGTGCCAGTAGTATCCAGGGGGCTGGGGCCAACGTCCTGACTTTC. This gives the protein CASSIQGAGANVLTF. V is TRBV19 and J is TRBJ2-6, with 7 bases aligning to TRBD1. CDR3 size: 15 residues. Trimming at V came to 3 bases and at J to 2 bases, leaving 1 base not matched to a gene. Germline-derived CDR1 and CDR2 are LNHDA and SQIVND (reference sequence). Filled out from reference TRBV19 and TRBJ2-6, the complete variable domain reads DGGITQSPKYLFRKEGQNVTLSCEQNLNHDAMYWYRQDPGQGLRLIYYSQIVNDFQKGDIAEGYSVSREKKESFPLTVTSAQKNPTAFYLCASSIQGAGANVLTFGAGSRLTVL.

This clone was detected a few times. V and J are TRBV30 and TRBJ1-6, with D tentatively TRBD1 (6 bases). Germline values: CDR1 GTSNPN, CDR2 SVGIG (reference sequence). This CDR3 is 18 amino acids long. V shed 2 bases and J shed 3 bases, with 20 bases lying between them. DNA for the CDR3: TGTGCCTGGAGTTCCGGGGGGACATCAGAACTCTATAATTCACCCCTCCACTTT. This sequence encodes CAWSSGGTSELYNSPLHF.

V and J are TRBV30 and TRBJ1-4; 9 bases match TRBD1. After removal of 1 base from V and 6 bases from J, the junction contained 6 bases not matched to a gene. Germline CDR1 and CDR2: GTSNPN and SVGIG (reference sequence). The CDR3 sequence is 15 residues long. The CDR3 loop is CAWSGIQGAYEKLFF. The DNA for the CDR3 is TGTGCCTGGAGTGGCATACAGGGGGCTTATGAAAAACTGTTTTTT. The full variable domain, in which reference TRBV30 and TRBJ1-4 provide the parts outside the CDR3, is SQTIHQWPATLVQPVGSPLSLECTVEGTSNPNLYWYRQAAGRGLQLLFYSVGIGQISSEVPQNLSASRPQDRQFILSSKKLLLSDSGFYLCAWSGIQGAYEKLFFGSGTQLSVL.

This clone occurred a few times. The chain employs TRBV29-1 and TRBJ1-1, with 12 nucleotides matching TRBD1. Germline CDR1 reads SQVTM; CDR2 reads ANQGSEA. There are 13 residues in the CDR3. Losses at the gene ends were 6 bases for V and 6 bases for J; bases not matched to a gene: 5. In DNA form, the CDR3 reads TGCAGCGTGGAGGGACAGGGGGCCTCTGAAGCTTTCTTT. Residues: CSVEGQGASEAFF.

CDR3 nucleotide sequence: TGTGCCAGCAAAAGAGACAGGGAAAATCAGCCCCAGCATTTT. Amino acids: CASKRDRENQPQHF. The chain couples TRBV6-1 to TRBJ1-5, with 7 bases aligning to TRBD1. The CDR3 is 14 residues long. CDR1 and CDR2 from the germline V gene are MNHNS and SASEGT. Unmatched junction bases numbered 7, after V lost 7 bases and J lost 4 bases.

The CDR3 reads CASSPGNAGNYNEQFF. Written as DNA, the CDR3 is TGTGCCAGCAGCCCCGGGAATGCCGGAAATTACAATGAGCAGTTCTTC. The chain combines TRBV28 with TRBJ2-1, with D possibly being TRBD2 (5 bases). The germline V gene has CDR1 MDHEN and CDR2 SYDVKM. CDR3 length: 16 residues. Trimming shortened V by 6 bases and J by 4 bases, and 19 bases separated the two germline ends.

This chain connects TRBV5-5 to TRBJ2-3, with 8 bases matching TRBD1. This CDR3 spans 15 amino acids. The V gene's germline CDR1 is SGHKS and CDR2 YYEKEE (reference sequence). The J segment lost 5 bases and the V segment lost 0 bases, leaving 5 bases of the junction unmatched. The CDR3 nucleotides read TGTGCCAGCAGCTTGGGTCGACAGGGGAGAGATACGCAGTATTTT. Translated: CASSLGRQGRDTQYF.

The rearrangement links TRBV7-9 to TRBJ1-1, with D perhaps matching TRBD1 (5 bases). This CDR3 region has 14 residues. Trimming pared 5 bases from V and 5 bases from J, leaving 15 bases between. CDR1 is SEHNR, CDR2 FQNEAQ, per germline (reference sequence). The CDR3 DNA is TGTGCCAGCAGCCCCCCCGGGGGGAGGACTGAAGCTTTCTTT. Its translation: CASSPPGGRTEAFF.

The gene calls are TRBV5-1 and TRBJ1-1; 11 nucleotides align to TRBD1. The CDR3 is 15 residues long. Trimming at V came to 2 bases and at J to 5 bases, leaving 5 bases not matched to a gene. Germline loops: CDR1 SGHRS, CDR2 YFSETQ. CDR3 loop: CASSFGTGGITEAFF. In DNA, the CDR3 is TGCGCCAGCAGCTTTGGGACAGGGGGTATTACTGAAGCTTTCTTT.

The gene calls are TRBV19 and TRBJ1-1; 7 bases fit TRBD1. The V segment lost 5 bases and the J segment 5 bases; nucleotides outside the gene matches: 11. Germline V gives CDR1 LNHDA, CDR2 SQIVND (reference sequence). The CDR3 runs to 15 residues. The CDR3 is CASSSPQGRWTEAFF. CDR3 DNA sequence: TGTGCCAGTAGTTCCCCACAGGGGAGATGGACTGAAGCTTTCTTT.

The chain links TRBV7-6 to TRBJ2-2, with TRBD1 matching 10 bases. Germline V CDR1 and CDR2: SGHVS, FNYEAQ. V gave up 1 base and J gave up 6 bases; unmatched junction bases: 11. CDR3 size: 18 residues. The CDR3 coding sequence is TGTGCCAGCAGCTTAGTCCTGTCGGGACAGGGGTTATCCGGGGAGCTGTTTTTT. Residues: CASSLVLSGQGLSGELFF.

J is TRBJ1-2 and V is TRBV28; possible D gene TRBD1, 5 bases. Trimming removed 6 bases from V and 4 bases from J, with 15 bases in between. Germline-derived CDR1 and CDR2 are MDHEN and SYDVKM. CDR3 length: 14 amino acids. CDR3 in DNA: TGTGCCAGCAGGATGGGGACGCGGGGCTATGGCTACACCTTC. This gives the protein CASRMGTRGYGYTF.